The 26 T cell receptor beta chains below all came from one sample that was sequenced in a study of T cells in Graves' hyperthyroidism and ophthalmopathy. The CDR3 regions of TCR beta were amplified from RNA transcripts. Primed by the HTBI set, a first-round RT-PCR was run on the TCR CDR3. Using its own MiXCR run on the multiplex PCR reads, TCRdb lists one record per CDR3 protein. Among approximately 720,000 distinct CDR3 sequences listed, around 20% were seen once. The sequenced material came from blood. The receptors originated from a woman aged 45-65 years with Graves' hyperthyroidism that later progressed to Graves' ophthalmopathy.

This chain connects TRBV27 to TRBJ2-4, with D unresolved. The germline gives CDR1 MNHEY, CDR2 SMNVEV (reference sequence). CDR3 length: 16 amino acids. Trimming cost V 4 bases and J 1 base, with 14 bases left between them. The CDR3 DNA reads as TGTGCCAGCAGTTCCCGGGCCCTGGTGGCCAAAAACATTCAGTACTTC. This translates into CASSSRALVAKNIQYF.

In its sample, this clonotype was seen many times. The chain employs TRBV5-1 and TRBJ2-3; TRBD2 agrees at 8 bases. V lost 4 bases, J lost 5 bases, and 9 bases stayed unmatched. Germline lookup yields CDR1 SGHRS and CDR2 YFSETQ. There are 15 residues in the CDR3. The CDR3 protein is CASSRFLSGGDTQYF. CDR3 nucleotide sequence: TGCGCCAGCAGCCGGTTCCTAAGCGGGGGAGATACGCAGTATTTT.

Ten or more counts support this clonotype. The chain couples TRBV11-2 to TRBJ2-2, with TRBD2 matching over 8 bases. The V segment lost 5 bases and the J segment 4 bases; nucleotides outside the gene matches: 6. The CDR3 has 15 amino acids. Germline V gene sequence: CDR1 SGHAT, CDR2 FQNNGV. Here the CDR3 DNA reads TGTGCCAGCAGCCCGGGGGGGCCAGGCACCGGGGAGCTGTTTTTT. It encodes CASSPGGPGTGELFF.

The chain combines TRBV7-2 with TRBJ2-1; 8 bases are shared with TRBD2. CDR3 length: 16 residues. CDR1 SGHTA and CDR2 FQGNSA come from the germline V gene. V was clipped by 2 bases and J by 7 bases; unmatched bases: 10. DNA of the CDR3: TGTGCCAGCAGCTTACCGGGGGGGGCATTTATAAATGAGCAGTTCTTC. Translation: CASSLPGGAFINEQFF.

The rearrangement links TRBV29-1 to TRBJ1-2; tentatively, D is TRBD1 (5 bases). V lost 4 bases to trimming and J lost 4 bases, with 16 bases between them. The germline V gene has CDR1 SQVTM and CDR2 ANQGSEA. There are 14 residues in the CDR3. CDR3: CSVAPGTASYGYTF. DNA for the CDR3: TGCAGCGTTGCACCCGGGACGGCTAGCTATGGCTACACCTTC.

The CDR3 DNA is TGTGCCAGCAGTGAAACCCCGACAGGGGGTCGGGAAAAACTGTTTTTT. Its translation is CASSETPTGGREKLFF. The V call is TRBV6-1, the J call TRBJ1-4; TRBD1 matches at 9 bases. The CDR3 consists of 16 residues. Germline CDR1 MNHNS, CDR2 SASEGT. V shed 2 bases, J shed 8 bases, and the junction held 9 bases outside the gene matches.

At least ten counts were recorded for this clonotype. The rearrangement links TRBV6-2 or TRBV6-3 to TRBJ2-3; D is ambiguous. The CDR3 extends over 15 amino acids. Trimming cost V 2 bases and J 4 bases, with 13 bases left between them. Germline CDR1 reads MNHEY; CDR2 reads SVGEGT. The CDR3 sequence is CASSYTTIGADTQYF. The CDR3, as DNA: TGTGCCAGCAGTTACACCACGATTGGGGCAGATACGCAGTATTTT.

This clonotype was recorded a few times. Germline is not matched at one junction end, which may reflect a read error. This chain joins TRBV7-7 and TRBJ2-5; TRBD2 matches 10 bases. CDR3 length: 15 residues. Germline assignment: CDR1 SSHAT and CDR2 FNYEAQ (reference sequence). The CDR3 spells CASSLAGGIQETQYF. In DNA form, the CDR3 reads TGTGCTAGCAGCTTAGCGGGGGGAATCCAAGAGACCCAGTACTTC.

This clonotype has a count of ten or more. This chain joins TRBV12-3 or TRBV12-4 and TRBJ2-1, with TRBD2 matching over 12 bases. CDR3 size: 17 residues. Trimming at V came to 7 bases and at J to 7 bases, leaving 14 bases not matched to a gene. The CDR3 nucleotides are TGTGCCAGCACCCTGACTAGCGGGGGCCGCGTAGGGAATGAGCAGTTCTTC. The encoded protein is CASTLTSGGRVGNEQFF.

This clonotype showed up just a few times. The CDR3 loop is CASRGESDEQYF. DNA of the CDR3: TGTGCCAGCAGAGGGGAGAGTGACGAGCAGTACTTC. The rearrangement links TRBV6-2 or TRBV6-3 to TRBJ2-7, with D perhaps given as TRBD1 or TRBD2 (5 bases each). CDR1 is MNHEY and CDR2 is SVGEGT in the germline V gene. Trimming removed 6 bases at V and 5 bases at J, with 11 bases between. This CDR3 is 12 amino acids long.

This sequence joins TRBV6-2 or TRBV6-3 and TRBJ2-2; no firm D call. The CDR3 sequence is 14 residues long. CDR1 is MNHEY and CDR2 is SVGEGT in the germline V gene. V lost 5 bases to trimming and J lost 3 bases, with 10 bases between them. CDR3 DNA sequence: TGTGCCAGCAGTCCCCTAGATGACACCGGGGAGCTGTTTTTT. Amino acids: CASSPLDDTGELFF.

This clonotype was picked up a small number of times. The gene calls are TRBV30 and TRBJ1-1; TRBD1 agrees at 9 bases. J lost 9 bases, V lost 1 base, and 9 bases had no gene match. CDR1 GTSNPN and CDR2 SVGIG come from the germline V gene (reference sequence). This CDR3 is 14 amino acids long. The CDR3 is CAWSDFGTGKKAFF. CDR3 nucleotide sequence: TGTGCCTGGAGTGATTTCGGGACAGGGAAAAAAGCTTTCTTT.

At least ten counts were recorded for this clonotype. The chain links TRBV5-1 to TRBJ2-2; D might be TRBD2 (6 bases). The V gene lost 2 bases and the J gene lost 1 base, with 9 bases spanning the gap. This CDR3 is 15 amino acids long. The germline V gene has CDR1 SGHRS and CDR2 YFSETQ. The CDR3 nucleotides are TGCGCCAGCAGCTTTCCCGGGAGGAACACCGGGGAGCTGTTTTTT. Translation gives CASSFPGRNTGELFF.

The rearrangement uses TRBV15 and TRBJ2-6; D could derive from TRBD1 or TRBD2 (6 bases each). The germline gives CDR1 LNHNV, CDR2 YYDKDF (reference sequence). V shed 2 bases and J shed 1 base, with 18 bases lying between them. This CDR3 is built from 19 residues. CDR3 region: CATSRRGGRGWSGANVLTF. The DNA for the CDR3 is TGTGCCACCAGCAGAAGGGGAGGCAGGGGTTGGTCTGGGGCCAACGTCCTGACTTTC.

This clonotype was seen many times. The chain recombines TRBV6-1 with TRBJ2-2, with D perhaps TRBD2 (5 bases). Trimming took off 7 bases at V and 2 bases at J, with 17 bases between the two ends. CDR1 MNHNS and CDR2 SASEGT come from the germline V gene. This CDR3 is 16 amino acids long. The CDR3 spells CASNLNGDLNTGELFF. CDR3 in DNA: TGTGCCAGCAATCTAAACGGGGATTTAAACACCGGGGAGCTGTTTTTT.

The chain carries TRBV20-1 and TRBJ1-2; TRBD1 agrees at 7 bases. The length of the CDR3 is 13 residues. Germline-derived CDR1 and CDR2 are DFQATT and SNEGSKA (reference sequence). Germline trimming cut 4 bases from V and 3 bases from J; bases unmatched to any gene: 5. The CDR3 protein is CSATRDSDYGYTF. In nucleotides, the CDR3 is TGCAGTGCTACCCGGGACAGCGACTATGGCTACACCTTC.

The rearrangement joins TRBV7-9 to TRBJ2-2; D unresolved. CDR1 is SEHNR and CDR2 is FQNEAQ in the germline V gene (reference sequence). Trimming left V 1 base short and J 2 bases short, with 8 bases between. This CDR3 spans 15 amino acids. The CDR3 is CASSLGNLNTGELFF. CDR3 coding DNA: TGTGCCAGCAGCTTAGGGAACTTAAACACCGGGGAGCTGTTTTTT.

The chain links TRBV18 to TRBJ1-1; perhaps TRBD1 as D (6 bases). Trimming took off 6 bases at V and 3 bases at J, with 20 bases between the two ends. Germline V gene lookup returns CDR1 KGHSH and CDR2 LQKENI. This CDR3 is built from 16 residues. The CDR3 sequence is CASSIRGTLLDTEAFF. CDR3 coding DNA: TGTGCCAGCTCTATCAGGGGAACCCTTTTGGACACTGAAGCTTTCTTT.

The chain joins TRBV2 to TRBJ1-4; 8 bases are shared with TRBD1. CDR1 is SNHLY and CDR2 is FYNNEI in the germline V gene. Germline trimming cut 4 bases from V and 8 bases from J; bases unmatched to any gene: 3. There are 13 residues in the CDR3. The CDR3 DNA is TGTGCCAGCAGTGCCGGGACAGGAGAAAAACTGTTTTTT. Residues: CASSAGTGEKLFF.

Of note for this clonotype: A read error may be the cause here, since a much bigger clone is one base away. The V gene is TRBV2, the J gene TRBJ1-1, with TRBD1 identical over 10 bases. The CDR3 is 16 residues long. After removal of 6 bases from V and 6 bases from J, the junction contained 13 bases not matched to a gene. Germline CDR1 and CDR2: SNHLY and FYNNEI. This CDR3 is CASRAGTGAEAAEAFF. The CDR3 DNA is TGTGCCAGCAGGGCCGGGACAGGGGCAGAGGCCGCTGAAGCTTTCTTT.

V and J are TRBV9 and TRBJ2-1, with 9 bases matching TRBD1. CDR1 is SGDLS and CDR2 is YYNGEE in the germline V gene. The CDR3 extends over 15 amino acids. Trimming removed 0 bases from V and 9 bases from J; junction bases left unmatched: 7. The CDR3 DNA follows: TGTGCCAGCAGCGTAGACAGGGGGCTATCGGGTGAGCAGTTCTTC. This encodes CASSVDRGLSGEQFF.

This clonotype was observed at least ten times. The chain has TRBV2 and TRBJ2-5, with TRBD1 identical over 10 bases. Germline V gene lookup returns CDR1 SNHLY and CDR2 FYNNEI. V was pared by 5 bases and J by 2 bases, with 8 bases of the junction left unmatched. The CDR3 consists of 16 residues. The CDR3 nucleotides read TGTGCCAGCAGTATGGGACAGGGGATGGGGCAAGAGACCCAGTACTTC. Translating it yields CASSMGQGMGQETQYF. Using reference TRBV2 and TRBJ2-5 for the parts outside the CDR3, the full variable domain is EPEVTQTPSHQVTQMGQEVILRCVPISNHLYFYWYRQILGQKVEFLVSFYNNEISEKSEIFDDQFSVERPDGSNFTLKIRSTKLEDSAMYFCASSMGQGMGQETQYFGPGTRLLVL.

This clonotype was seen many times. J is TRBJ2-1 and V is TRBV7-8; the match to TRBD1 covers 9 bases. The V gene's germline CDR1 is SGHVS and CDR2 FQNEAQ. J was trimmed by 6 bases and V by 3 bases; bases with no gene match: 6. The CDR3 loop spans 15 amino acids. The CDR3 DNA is TGTGCCAGCAGCTTGAGGACAGGGGAGTTCAATGAGCAGTTCTTC. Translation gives CASSLRTGEFNEQFF.

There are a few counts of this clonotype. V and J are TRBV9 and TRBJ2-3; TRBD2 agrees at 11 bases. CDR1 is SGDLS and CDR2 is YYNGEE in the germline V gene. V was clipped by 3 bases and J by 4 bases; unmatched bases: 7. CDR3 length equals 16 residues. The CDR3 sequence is CASSDDSGGAPDTQYF. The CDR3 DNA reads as TGTGCCAGCAGCGATGATAGCGGGGGGGCTCCAGATACGCAGTATTTT.

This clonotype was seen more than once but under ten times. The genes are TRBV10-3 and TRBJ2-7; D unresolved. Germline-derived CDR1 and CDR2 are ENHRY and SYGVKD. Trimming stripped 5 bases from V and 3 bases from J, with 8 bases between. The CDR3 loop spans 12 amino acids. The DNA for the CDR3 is TGTGCCATCAGTCTAGTACACTACGAGCAGTACTTC. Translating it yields CAISLVHYEQYF.

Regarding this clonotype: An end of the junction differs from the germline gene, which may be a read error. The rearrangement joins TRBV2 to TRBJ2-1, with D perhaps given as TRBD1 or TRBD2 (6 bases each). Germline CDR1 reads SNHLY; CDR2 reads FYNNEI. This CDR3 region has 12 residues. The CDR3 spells CASNSRGREQFF. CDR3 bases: TGCGCCAGCAATAGTCGGGGGCGGGAGCAGTTCTTC.